This is a list of T cell receptor beta chains from one sample in a study of CD8+ T cells in alopecia areata. Profiled with immunoSEQ multiplex PCR; TCRdb holds only in-frame clones, not every one. The sample contains nearly 110,000 clones, over 80% of which appear only once. Sample: CD8+ T cells sorted from blood, taken at week 24, from a patient treated with tofacitinib. These receptor sequences come from a human donor with alopecia areata. Both conserved end residues are part of each CDR3. Each record gives: V gene, D gene, J gene, clone size, CDR3 DNA, CDR3 protein. D genes are given only for firm matches. Not all rows give a size; the values are once, few, many and, for expanded clones, a class.

TRBV7-2,-,TRBJ1-2,few,TGTGCCAGCAGCAGCCGAAGAACTAACTATGGCTACACCTTC,CASSSRRTNYGYTF
TRBV10-3,-,TRBJ2-7,-,TGTGCCATCAGTGCCGGGACGCAGGGCACCTACGAGCAGTACTTC,CAISAGTQGTYEQYF
TRBV13,-,TRBJ2-3,-,TGTGCCAGCAGCCGCCAGGGAGCGGGCCCTGCGCAGTATTTT,CASSRQGAGPAQYF
TRBV11-1,-,TRBJ2-2,-,TGTGCCAGCAGCCTAGGACGGGGACTCTTTACCGGGGAGCTGTTTTTT,CASSLGRGLFTGELFF
TRBV9,-,TRBJ2-3,-,TGTGCCAGCAGCGTATTAGTGGACGGCACAGATACGCAGTATTTT,CASSVLVDGTDTQYF
TRBV11-2,-,TRBJ2-7,few,TGTGCCAGCAGCCCGGAGGATTACGAGCAGTACTTC,CASSPEDYEQYF
TRBV29-1,-,TRBJ2-5,-,TGCAGCGGTGAGGGGGGGGGACTTTATGAGACCCAGTACTTC,CSGEGGGLYETQYF
TRBV4-1,TRBD1,TRBJ2-4,-,TGCGCCAGCAGCCAAGTACAGGGGGAGGACATTCAGTACTTC,CASSQVQGEDIQYF
TRBV6-1,TRBD2,TRBJ2-7,-,TGTGCCAGCAGTGAATCCGGGGGGTCCTACGAGCAGTACTTC,CASSESGGSYEQYF
TRBV30,-,TRBJ2-5,-,TGTGCCTGGAGTATCCAGTTAGAGACCCAGTACTTC,CAWSIQLETQYF
TRBV9,-,TRBJ1-3,-,TGTGCCAGCAGCGATGTAGAAAGAAACACCATATATTTT,CASSDVERNTIYF
TRBV7-9,TRBD1,TRBJ2-7,-,TGTGCCAGCAGCTTAGAAGACAGGGGGACCTACGAGCAGTACTTC,CASSLEDRGTYEQYF
TRBV11-2,TRBD2,TRBJ2-3,-,TGTGCCAGCAGCTTTGTGCGGGGGGGATACACAGATACGCAGTATTTT,CASSFVRGGYTDTQYF
TRBV4-3,-,TRBJ1-1,few,TGCGCCAGCAGCCAAGATATAATGAGCACTGAAGCTTTCTTT,CASSQDIMSTEAFF
TRBV7-7,-,TRBJ2-7,-,TGTGCCAGCAGCTCGGACTCCCTGGAGCAGTACTTC,CASSSDSLEQYF
TRBV7-2,TRBD2,TRBJ2-1,-,TGTGCCAGCAGCCCACTAGCGGGGGGGCCTGGAGAGCAGTTCTTC,CASSPLAGGPGEQFF
TRBV4-2,-,TRBJ1-5,-,TGTGCCAGCAGCCAAGATCTTAATATCGGCAATCAGCCCCAGCATTTT,CASSQDLNIGNQPQHF
TRBV29-1,-,TRBJ2-5,-,TGCAGCGTTAATTTGGCGCGCGAGACCAAGTACTTC,CSVNLARETKYF
TRBV4-2,-,TRBJ2-7,-,TGTGCCAGCAGCCAAGAAGGCGTCGGGGCGGCCTACGAGCAGTACTTC,CASSQEGVGAAYEQYF
TRBV7-9,-,TRBJ2-2,-,TGTGCCAGCAGCCCCCACACCGGGGAGCTGTTTTTT,CASSPHTGELFF
TRBV7-9,-,TRBJ1-2,-,TGTGCCAGCAGCTTCCGAGGAGGGGCAATCGACTATGGCTACACCTTC,CASSFRGGAIDYGYTF
TRBV14,-,TRBJ1-2,-,TGTGCCAGCAGCCGCTCTAACTATGGCTACACCTTC,CASSRSNYGYTF
TRBV7-3,-,TRBJ2-2,-,TGTGCCAGCAGCTTGATTACAGGCCGCCCGAACACCGGGGAGCTGTTTTTT,CASSLITGRPNTGELFF
TRBV15,-,TRBJ2-5,-,TGTGCCACCAGCAGAAGGCGGGATGCCCCTGAGGAGCAGTACTTC,CATSRRRDAPEEQYF
TRBV5-1,TRBD1,TRBJ2-7,-,TGCGCCAGCAGCTTCGGGACAGGGACCTACGAGCAGTACTTC,CASSFGTGTYEQYF
TRBV6-5,-,TRBJ2-2,-,TGTGCCAGCAGTTATGGGAGGCCTGGAGAGCTGTTTTTT,CASSYGRPGELFF
TRBV10-2,-,TRBJ2-5,-,TGCGCCACCACGGTACAAGAGACCCAGTACTTC,CATTVQETQYF
TRBV2,-,TRBJ2-7,-,TGTGCCAGCAGTCCGGCCAAACCCTACGAGCAGTACTTC,CASSPAKPYEQYF
TRBV23-1,-,TRBJ1-3,once,TGCGCCAGCAGTCATAAGAGTTTCCGAGAGACTGGAAACACCATATATTTT,CASSHKSFRETGNTIYF
TRBV5-1,-,TRBJ1-1,-,TGCGCCAGCAGCCCATTAGGGGAGAAGAACACTGAAGCTTTCTTT,CASSPLGEKNTEAFF
TRBV7-6,-,TRBJ2-7,few,TGTGCCAGCAGCTTAGCGGAATCAGAGCAGTACTTC,CASSLAESEQYF
TRBV4-1,TRBD1,TRBJ1-1,-,TGCGCCAGCAGCCATAGCAGGGGGGGCACTGAAGCTTTCTTT,CASSHSRGGTEAFF
TRBV19,TRBD1,TRBJ2-2,-,TGTGCCAGTAGTCCCTGGGACAGGGGCGGTATCGGGGAGCTGTTTTTT,CASSPWDRGGIGELFF
TRBV5-4,-,TRBJ2-1,-,TGTGCCACCTCCACGGGGACGGGATCCTACAATGAGCAGTTCTTC,CATSTGTGSYNEQFF
TRBV27,TRBD1,TRBJ1-1,-,TGTGCCAGCAGTTTATTCGGACAGGGGATGAACACTGAAGCTTTCTTT,CASSLFGQGMNTEAFF
TRBV19,-,TRBJ2-1,-,TGTGCCAGTAGTTTCCCGGGCCCCTGGAATGAGCAGTTCTTC,CASSFPGPWNEQFF
TRBV4-3,-,TRBJ1-2,-,TGCGCCAGCAGCCAAGATTCGCGGACAATTCAGGGCTACACCTTC,CASSQDSRTIQGYTF
TRBV2,TRBD1,TRBJ2-7,-,TGTGCCAGCAGTGAGGTAGGGACAGGGAAGGACGAGCAGTACTTC,CASSEVGTGKDEQYF
TRBV7-6,TRBD2,TRBJ2-5,-,TGTGCCAGCAGCAATTTAGCGGGGGGGGAGACCCAGTACTTC,CASSNLAGGETQYF
TRBV7-9,TRBD2,TRBJ2-5,-,TGTGCCAGCAGCCCTCCTCTGCGGGGGACCTACCAAGAGACCCAGTACTTC,CASSPPLRGTYQETQYF
TRBV7-8,-,TRBJ2-1,-,TGTGCCAGCAGCCTACCCCGGGACAACTTGTACAATGAGCAGTTCTTC,CASSLPRDNLYNEQFF
TRBV5-6,-,TRBJ2-5,-,TGTGCCAGCAGCCTGACCACGTACCAAGAGACCCAGTACTTC,CASSLTTYQETQYF
TRBV29-1,-,TRBJ1-2,-,TGCAGCGTAAGACACAGGAATGGCTACACCTTC,CSVRHRNGYTF
TRBV4-1,-,TRBJ2-4,-,TGCGCCAGCAGCCCGGGGATATTTGGAGACATTCAGTACTTC,CASSPGIFGDIQYF
TRBV27,-,TRBJ1-2,-,TGTGCCAGCAGAACGAGAGACAGAGCTATTGGTGGCTACACCTTC,CASRTRDRAIGGYTF
TRBV2,TRBD2,TRBJ2-3,-,TGTGCCAGCTATAGCGGGGGAACAGATACGCAGTATTTT,CASYSGGTDTQYF
TRBV5-6,TRBD2,TRBJ2-5,-,TGTGCCAGCAGCCCTCTAGCGGGGGGGCGAGAGACCCAGTACTTC,CASSPLAGGRETQYF
TRBV7-8,-,TRBJ2-7,-,TGTGCCAGCAGAGTAGGGGGGCCTACCTACGAGCAGTACTTC,CASRVGGPTYEQYF
TRBV7-2,TRBD2,TRBJ2-5,-,TGTGCCAGCAGCTTGGGACTAGCGGGGGGCCCCTACCAAGAGACCCAGTACTTC,CASSLGLAGGPYQETQYF
TRBV11-2,-,TRBJ2-1,-,TGTGCCAGCAGCATCCATGGGAGCCTCTCCTACAATGAGCAGTTCTTC,CASSIHGSLSYNEQFF
TRBV4-1,TRBD1,TRBJ1-5,-,TGCGCCAGCAGCCAAGTGGCGACAGGGCCTTTAGATCGGCCCCAGCATTTT,CASSQVATGPLDRPQHF
TRBV19,TRBD2,TRBJ2-1,-,TGTGCCAGTAGTTTGATAGCGGGTTACAATGAGCAGTTCTTC,CASSLIAGYNEQFF
TRBV5-1,-,TRBJ1-1,-,TGCGCCAGCAGCTTGGAACGGGGAGGCACTGAAGCTTTCTTT,CASSLERGGTEAFF
TRBV6-5,-,TRBJ2-4,-,TGTGCCAGCAGTTACGGGGGGGCCAAAAACATTCAGTACTTC,CASSYGGAKNIQYF
TRBV18,-,TRBJ2-5,-,TGTGCCAGCTCACCGGAGGGAAGGTGGGAGACCCAGTACTTC,CASSPEGRWETQYF
TRBV4-3,TRBD1,TRBJ2-1,-,TGCGCCAGCAGCCAAGCACTCGGGACAGGGGACAATGAGCAGTTCTTC,CASSQALGTGDNEQFF
TRBV4-1,TRBD1,TRBJ2-1,-,TGCGCCAGCAGCCAAGATCCTCATTGGACAGGGCTCTACAATGAGCAGTTCTTC,CASSQDPHWTGLYNEQFF
TRBV6-1,TRBD1,TRBJ1-5,-,TGTGCCAGCATCCAGAGGGGGCCGGGCAATCAGCCCCAGCATTTT,CASIQRGPGNQPQHF
TRBV10-3,-,TRBJ2-7,few,TGTGCCATCAGTGAGGCAGGGCTCTACGAGCAGTACTTC,CAISEAGLYEQYF